These 14 T cell receptor beta chains were all obtained from the same sample, sequenced in a study of T cell responses to AZD1222 COVID-19 vaccine. Clones were read by immunoSEQ multiplex PCR, and TCRdb kept only the in-frame ones, dropping some. The repertoire holds 85,000 to 120,000 clones, with about 90% as singletons. The sequencing used peripheral blood, collected 28 days after the second AZD1222 dose. Receptors originate from an adult who received the AZD1222 COVID-19 vaccine.

This chain links TRBV4-3 with TRBJ2-7, with D perhaps TRBD2 (6 bases). CDR3 size: 15 residues. V lost 2 bases and J 4 bases, leaving 15 bases between the germline ends. Looked up from germline, CDR1 is LGHNA and CDR2 is YSLEER. The CDR3 region has the DNA TGCGCCAGCAGCCAACAGGGAGGCAAGGGGTACGAGCAGTACTTC. Protein product: CASSQQGGKGYEQYF.

The chain recombines TRBV5-6 with TRBJ1-5; a weak D match, TRBD1 (5 bases). Germline CDR1 reads SGHDT; CDR2 reads YYEEEE. Trimming removed 2 bases from V and 1 base from J, with 13 bases in between. There are 16 residues in the CDR3. CDR3 region: CASSLWSRQSNQPQHF. The DNA for the CDR3 is TGTGCCAGCAGCTTATGGTCGCGACAGAGCAATCAGCCCCAGCATTTT.

The chain has TRBV29-1 and TRBJ2-1, with D perhaps assigned TRBD1 or TRBD2 (5 bases each). Trimming shortened V by 1 base and J by 0 bases, and 10 bases separated the two germline ends. Germline-derived CDR1 and CDR2 are SQVTM and ANQGSEA. CDR3 size: 15 residues. CDR3 amino acids: CSVEAPGTSYNEQFF. In nucleotides, the CDR3 is TGCAGCGTTGAAGCCCCGGGGACCTCCTACAATGAGCAGTTCTTC.

There are a few counts of this clone. The chain combines TRBV24-1 with TRBJ2-2, with unresolved D. CDR3 length: 14 amino acids. Between the trimmed V and J ends, which lost 3 bases and 7 bases, there was a span of 11 bases. Germline V gene sequence: CDR1 KGHDR, CDR2 SFDVKD. The CDR3 is CATSDPTHIGELFF. The DNA for the CDR3 is TGTGCCACCAGTGATCCTACCCATATCGGGGAGCTGTTTTTT.

This chain connects TRBV7-2 to TRBJ1-5; no definite D call. Trimming removed 5 bases at V and 0 bases at J, with 8 bases between. There are 14 residues in the CDR3. Germline values: CDR1 SGHTA, CDR2 FQGNSA. The CDR3 reads CASSELYSNQPQHF. The DNA of the CDR3 is TGTGCCAGCAGCGAATTGTATAGCAATCAGCCCCAGCATTTT.

This clone was observed a handful of times. This rearrangement joins TRBV7-8 to TRBJ1-1; unclear D gene. CDR1 is SGHVS and CDR2 is FQNEAQ in the germline V gene. This CDR3 has 15 residues. Trimming stripped 1 base from V and 1 base from J, with 10 bases between. CDR3 protein: CASSLGGWGNTEAFF. DNA of the CDR3: TGTGCCAGCAGCTTAGGAGGATGGGGGAACACTGAAGCTTTCTTT. The complete variable domain, with remaining parts taken from reference TRBV7-8 and TRBJ1-1, reads GAGVSQSPRYKVAKRGQDVALRCDPISGHVSLFWYQQALGQGPEFLTYFQNEAQLDKSGLPSDRFFAERPEGSVSTLKIQRTQQEDSAVYLCASSLGGWGNTEAFFGQGTRLTVV.

The chain combines TRBV5-8 with TRBJ2-7; a weak D match, TRBD1 (5 bases). The V end lost 7 bases, the J end lost 6 bases, and 11 bases lay between the germline ends. The germline V gene has CDR1 SGHTS and CDR2 YDEGEE. The CDR3 runs to 11 residues. CDR3 residues: CASVGAIEQYF. CDR3 sequence (DNA): TGTGCCAGCGTAGGGGCGATCGAGCAGTACTTC. Supplemented by reference TRBV5-8 and TRBJ2-7, the full variable domain reads EAGVTQSPTHLIKTRGQQATLRCSPISGHTSVYWYQQALGLGLQFLLWYDEGEERNRGNFPPRFSGRQFPNYSSELNVNALELEDSALYLCASVGAIEQYFGPGTRLTVT.

CDR3: CASSYVETGELFF. CDR3 DNA sequence: TGTGCCAGCAGTTACGTGGAGACCGGGGAGCTGTTTTTT. The chain uses TRBV6-6 and TRBJ2-2; no firm D call. The CDR3 is 13 residues long. V lost 2 bases and J 5 bases, leaving 6 bases between the germline ends. The germline gives CDR1 MNHNY, CDR2 SVGAGI (reference sequence).

V is TRBV18 and J is TRBJ2-5; D might be TRBD2 (7 bases). This CDR3 is built from 16 residues. Trimming stripped 5 bases from V and 5 bases from J, with 21 bases between. Germline CDR1 is KGHSH and CDR2 is LQKENI. The CDR3 here is CASSSTGPVGGETQYF. CDR3 DNA sequence: TGTGCCAGCTCATCGACAGGACCCGTCGGGGGGGAGACCCAGTACTTC.

The chain has TRBV27 and TRBJ1-5; no reliable D call. This CDR3 is built from 12 residues. CDR1 is MNHEY, CDR2 SMNVEV, per germline (reference sequence). V was clipped by 4 bases and J by 7 bases, with 8 bases between them. The CDR3 nucleotides are TGTGCCAGCAGTTATCGAAACCAGCCCCAGCATTTT. Amino acids: CASSYRNQPQHF.

The CDR3 DNA reads as TGTGCCAGCACCGATAACGTAGGGGTTCGGGAGCAGTACTTC. This encodes CASTDNVGVREQYF. The V and J genes are TRBV6-5 and TRBJ2-7, with D tentatively TRBD1 (5 bases). The CDR3 covers 14 residues. V dropped 7 bases and J dropped 7 bases, with 20 bases sitting between them. CDR1 and CDR2 from the germline V gene are MNHEY and SVGAGI.

The J gene is TRBJ1-3, the V gene TRBV6-5, with 7 bases aligning to TRBD1. This CDR3 has 14 amino acids. J gave up 2 bases and V 4 bases, and 2 bases lay outside the gene matches. The germline V gene encodes CDR1 MNHEY and CDR2 SVGAGI. CDR3 region: CASSSQGAGNTIYF. In DNA form, the CDR3 reads TGTGCCAGCAGTTCCCAGGGGGCTGGAAACACCATATATTTT.

This chain connects TRBV14 to TRBJ2-1; D remains ambiguous. The CDR3 consists of 17 residues. Between the trimmed V and J ends, which lost 3 bases and 2 bases, there was a span of 17 bases. Per the germline V gene, CDR1 is SGHDN and CDR2 is FVKESK. The DNA for the CDR3 is TGTGCCAGCAGCCACTCCAACTTGGCCTTCGCCTACAATGAGCAGTTCTTC. Translation: CASSHSNLAFAYNEQFF.

The chain has TRBV4-3 and TRBJ1-2; 11 bases are shared with TRBD1. CDR3 length equals 13 residues. Per the germline V gene, CDR1 is LGHNA and CDR2 is YSLEER. Trimming removed 4 bases from V and 8 bases from J; junction bases left unmatched: 3. CDR3 nucleotides: TGCGCCAGCAGCCTGGACAGGGGGCAGGGCTACACCTTC. This codes for CASSLDRGQGYTF.